Below, 30 T cell receptor beta chains from the same sample are listed, as sequenced in a study of T-cell memory formation after mild COVID-19. A single record per CDR3 protein comes from TCRdb applying MiXCR to the 5' RACE reads. The sample consists of about 500,000 distinct CDR3 sequences, over 20% of them appearing once. Input material: PBMCs or a T cell subset sorted from them (not recorded which). These receptor sequences come from an adult woman who had mild COVID-19 (a few samples of this study predate the infection). Cell type and time point are not known.

The chain joins TRBV19 to TRBJ2-7, with D possibly matching TRBD1 (6 bases). CDR3 length equals 13 residues. Trimming removed 2 bases from V and 6 bases from J, with 11 bases in between. CDR1 and CDR2 (germline): LNHDA, SQIVND (reference sequence). This CDR3 reads CASSINTGIEQYF. In nucleotides, the CDR3 is TGTGCCAGTAGTATAAACACAGGGATCGAGCAGTACTTC. Based on the CDR3 plus reference TRBV19 and TRBJ2-7, the full variable domain is DGGITQSPKYLFRKEGQNVTLSCEQNLNHDAMYWYRQDPGQGLRLIYYSQIVNDFQKGDIAEGYSVSREKKESFPLTVTSAQKNPTAFYLCASSINTGIEQYFGPGTRLTVT.

This chain joins TRBV3-1 and TRBJ1-6; D may be TRBD1 (5 bases). In germline, CDR1 is LGHDT, CDR2 YNNKEL (reference sequence). The CDR3 loop spans 15 amino acids. V shed 0 bases and J shed 7 bases, with 10 bases lying between them. In nucleotides, the CDR3 is TGTGCCAGCAGCCAAGAAGGGGTTATGAATTCACCCCTCCACTTT. It encodes CASSQEGVMNSPLHF.

This clonotype has just a few counts. The rearrangement joins TRBV7-9 to TRBJ1-3, with D unresolved. The CDR3 has 14 residues. Looked up from germline, CDR1 is SEHNR and CDR2 is FQNEAQ (reference sequence). The V gene lost 2 bases and the J gene lost 2 bases, with 7 bases spanning the gap. Here the CDR3 DNA reads TGTGCCAGCAGCTTACGGAGGGCTGGAAACACCATATATTTT. Translating gives CASSLRRAGNTIYF.

This chain links TRBV28 with TRBJ2-1; the D is unclear. The CDR3 is 14 amino acids. Deletions cut 5 bases from V and 6 bases from J, with 14 bases between. In germline, CDR1 is MDHEN, CDR2 SYDVKM. This CDR3 is CASSLLWGSNEQFF. The CDR3 DNA reads TGTGCCAGCAGTCTTCTTTGGGGATCCAATGAGCAGTTCTTC.

The chain employs TRBV13 and TRBJ2-5, with D perhaps matching TRBD1 (6 bases). Germline V gives CDR1 PRHDT, CDR2 FYEKMQ (reference sequence). V was pared by 1 base and J by 3 bases, with 6 bases between. CDR3 size: 13 residues. The CDR3 nucleotides are TGTGCCAGCAGCTTAGAGGGGGAAGAGACCCAGTACTTC. This gives the protein CASSLEGEETQYF.

This clonotype was seen only a few times. The V and J genes are TRBV7-2 and TRBJ2-2; TRBD2 matches at 7 bases. Looked up from germline, CDR1 is SGHTA and CDR2 is FQGNSA. The CDR3 has 16 amino acids. V dropped 4 bases and J dropped 0; count of bases not matched to a gene: 5. The CDR3 region has the DNA TGTGCCAGCAGCTCAGGGACTACCCCGAACACCGGGGAGCTGTTTTTT. This sequence encodes CASSSGTTPNTGELFF.

The chain combines TRBV21-1 with TRBJ2-3; the D call TRBD1 from the table was never checked on the DNA. TRBV21-1 is a recognized pseudogene. The CDR3 is 15 residues long. Here the CDR3 reads CASSKVAGGPYTQYF. CDR3 DNA sequence: TGTGCCAGCAGCAAAGTCGCGGGGGGGCCATATACGCAGTATTTT.

This rearrangement joins TRBV7-9 to TRBJ2-2; 14 bases fit TRBD2. This CDR3 has 19 residues. CDR1 and CDR2 (germline): SEHNR, FQNEAQ (reference sequence). Trimming removed 5 bases from V and 1 base from J; junction bases left unmatched: 9. This CDR3 reads CASSDSGTSGGLNTGELFF. CDR3 bases: TGTGCCAGCAGCGACTCCGGGACTAGCGGGGGATTGAACACCGGGGAGCTGTTTTTT.

The genes are TRBV5-1 and TRBJ1-1; D may be TRBD1 (5 bases). Germline-derived CDR1 and CDR2 are SGHRS and YFSETQ. The CDR3 runs to 17 residues. The V end was cut by 1 base, the J end by 0 bases, with 16 bases between. The CDR3 DNA reads as TGCGCCAGCAGCTTGCTGGTGCGGGGCCCCATGAACACTGAAGCTTTCTTT. Its translation: CASSLLVRGPMNTEAFF.

This chain connects TRBV18 to TRBJ1-1, with 8 bases lining up with TRBD1. Unmatched junction bases numbered 10, after V lost 6 bases and J lost 1 base. In germline, CDR1 is KGHSH, CDR2 LQKENI. CDR3 size: 16 residues. The CDR3 reads CASSPNRGFANTEAFF. CDR3 DNA: TGTGCCAGCTCTCCTAACAGGGGGTTCGCGAACACTGAAGCTTTCTTT.

This clonotype was observed a few times. This sequence joins TRBV28 and TRBJ2-1, with a possible D match to TRBD1 (6 bases). Germline CDR1 MDHEN, CDR2 SYDVKM. The CDR3 loop spans 10 amino acids. Trimming removed 5 bases from V and 11 bases from J, with 7 bases in between. The CDR3 here is CASSRGKQFF. The CDR3 coding sequence is TGTGCCAGCAGTAGGGGGAAGCAGTTCTTC.

The chain joins TRBV4-3 to TRBJ2-5; no firm D call. CDR1 is LGHNA, CDR2 YSLEER, per germline. V lost 0 bases, J lost 5 bases, and 13 bases lay in between. The CDR3 is 15 amino acids. The CDR3 DNA reads as TGCGCCAGCAGCCAAGAGCGTGGTTTGTTGGAGACCCAGTACTTC. Translated, it gives CASSQERGLLETQYF.

The chain carries TRBV6-5 and TRBJ2-5; TRBD2 aligns across 10 bases. There are 15 residues in the CDR3. The V and J ends lost 4 bases and 2 bases, in that order; junction bases with no gene match: 4. CDR1 MNHEY and CDR2 SVGAGI come from the germline V gene. Here the CDR3 reads CASSSIAGGQETQYF. In DNA, the CDR3 is TGTGCCAGCAGTTCTATAGCGGGGGGACAAGAGACCCAGTACTTC.

The chain carries TRBV19 and TRBJ2-1, with 14 bases that match TRBD2. V lost 1 base to trimming and J lost 6 bases; unmatched junction nucleotides: 2. The CDR3 extends over 16 amino acids. The V gene's germline CDR1 is LNHDA and CDR2 SQIVND (reference sequence). The CDR3 DNA is TGTGCCAGTAGTATAGCGGGACTAGCGGGAGTCAATGAGCAGTTCTTC. Translated, it gives CASSIAGLAGVNEQFF.

The chain recombines TRBV7-9 with TRBJ2-1, with 14 bases aligning to TRBD2. CDR3 length: 18 amino acids. V was clipped by 5 bases and J by 12 bases; unmatched bases: 18. CDR1 SEHNR and CDR2 FQNEAQ come from the germline V gene (reference sequence). CDR3 DNA: TGTGCCAGCAGCCCGACCGGGGCCGGGACTAGCGGGAGTGGGGCGCAGTTCTTC. This encodes CASSPTGAGTSGSGAQFF.

J is TRBJ2-3 and V is TRBV7-2; D perhaps matches TRBD2 (5 bases). The V end was cut by 2 bases, the J end by 2 bases, with 14 bases between. Germline CDR1 reads SGHTA; CDR2 reads FQGNSA. CDR3 size: 16 residues. This CDR3 is CASSLRVGSYTDTQYF. In nucleotides, the CDR3 is TGTGCCAGCAGCTTACGGGTGGGGAGTTACACAGATACGCAGTATTTT.

A few counts support this clonotype. CDR3 sequence: CASSFNRDVYEQYF. CDR3 sequence (DNA): TGCGCCAGCAGCTTCAACCGGGACGTCTACGAGCAGTACTTC. V and J are TRBV5-1 and TRBJ2-7; D may be TRBD1 or TRBD2 (5 bases each). V was pared by 2 bases and J by 3 bases, with 12 bases between. The CDR3 length is 14 residues. In germline, CDR1 is SGHRS, CDR2 YFSETQ.

The rearrangement uses TRBV28 and TRBJ1-1, with D possibly matching TRBD1 (5 bases). The V end was cut by 6 bases, the J end by 2 bases, with 16 bases between. The CDR3 consists of 15 residues. Germline CDR1 MDHEN, CDR2 SYDVKM. In nucleotides, the CDR3 is TGTGCCAGCAGGGAGGGGCCCGGGAGAAACACTGAAGCTTTCTTT. Encoded protein: CASREGPGRNTEAFF.

The V call is TRBV15, the J call TRBJ2-1; 10 bases agree with TRBD2. The CDR3 runs to 18 residues. Trimming cost V 1 base and J 3 bases; bases outside gene matches: 9. In germline, CDR1 is LNHNV, CDR2 YYDKDF (reference sequence). CDR3 protein: CATSRGAAGTSDYNEQFF. CDR3 sequence (DNA): TGTGCCACCAGCAGAGGCGCCGCCGGGACTAGCGACTACAATGAGCAGTTCTTC.

This clonotype was seen more than once but under ten times. DNA for the CDR3: TGTGCCACCAGGAGACAGGGGGAGGAAAAACTGTTTTTT. Translation: CATRRQGEEKLFF. V is TRBV24-1 and J is TRBJ1-4, with 9 bases that match TRBD1. The CDR3 consists of 13 residues. The germline gives CDR1 KGHDR, CDR2 SFDVKD. The J segment lost 8 bases and the V segment lost 7 bases, leaving 4 bases of the junction unmatched.

The chain uses TRBV4-1 and TRBJ2-7; D may be TRBD1 (5 bases). The V and J ends lost 1 base and 3 bases respectively, with 10 bases between them. Germline CDR1 is MGHRA and CDR2 is YSYEKL. This CDR3 contains 14 residues. The CDR3 DNA sequence: TGCGCCAGCAGCCAAGTCAGGGCGGACTACGAGCAGTACTTC. Its translation: CASSQVRADYEQYF.

This clonotype was seen more than once but under ten times. V usage is TRBV29-1 and J usage is TRBJ1-5; TRBD1 might be the D (5 bases). V was trimmed by 5 bases and J by 9 bases, leaving 20 bases between them. Germline V gene lookup returns CDR1 SQVTM and CDR2 ANQGSEA. The CDR3 spans 14 residues. CDR3: CSVCGSGPLGPQHF. CDR3 in DNA: TGCAGCGTTTGCGGTTCAGGGCCATTGGGGCCCCAGCATTTT.

The J gene is TRBJ2-1, the V gene TRBV24-1; tentatively, D is TRBD1 or TRBD2 (5 bases each). V shed 12 bases and J shed 8 bases, with 16 bases lying between them. The CDR3 has 12 residues. The germline CDR1 and CDR2 sequences are KGHDR and SFDVKD. The CDR3 reads CAAERDGDEQFF. DNA of the CDR3: TGTGCCGCCGAAAGGGACGGGGATGAGCAGTTCTTC.

V usage is TRBV20-1 and J usage is TRBJ2-7; D may be TRBD1 or TRBD2 (5 bases each). The CDR3 runs to 13 residues. Germline CDR1 reads DFQATT; CDR2 reads SNEGSKA (reference sequence). The CDR3 DNA sequence: TGCAGGGCCCGAGGGACGAGCGAATACGAGCAGTACTTC. Protein product: CRARGTSEYEQYF.

This chain uses TRBV5-1 with TRBJ1-5, with D uncertain. Trimming took 0 bases from V and 7 from J, leaving 8 bases between them. In germline, CDR1 is SGHRS, CDR2 YFSETQ. This CDR3 region has 13 residues. In DNA, the CDR3 is TGCGCCAGCAGCTTGGATGGAGGGCAGCCCCAGCATTTT. This gives the protein CASSLDGGQPQHF.

This clonotype occurred many times. The chain carries TRBV10-3 and TRBJ2-7; D is undetermined. With 2 bases removed from V and 5 bases from J, the gap between germline ends came to 7 bases. CDR3 size: 12 residues. Germline CDR1 is ENHRY and CDR2 is SYGVKD. This chain's CDR3 is CAISEEANEQYF. The CDR3 region has the DNA TGTGCCATCAGTGAGGAGGCCAACGAGCAGTACTTC.

The chain combines TRBV5-4 with TRBJ2-7, with 12 bases lining up with TRBD2. CDR3 length: 14 residues. The germline CDR1 and CDR2 sequences are SGHNT and YYREEE (reference sequence). V was pared by 4 bases and J by 6 bases, with 5 bases of the junction left unmatched. CDR3 sequence: CASSLAGGRREQYF. CDR3 in DNA: TGTGCCAGCAGCCTAGCGGGAGGGCGGCGCGAGCAGTACTTC.

The chain combines TRBV7-3 with TRBJ1-1, with 7 bases fitting TRBD1. CDR1 is SGHTA and CDR2 is FQGTGA in the germline V gene. The CDR3 consists of 16 residues. J lost 7 bases, V lost 1 base, and 12 bases had no gene match. In DNA, the CDR3 is TGTGCCAGCAGCTTAAGGGACAGCTTGATGGGAGGTGAAGCTTTCTTT. Protein sequence: CASSLRDSLMGGEAFF.

The J gene is TRBJ2-1, the V gene TRBV7-2; D is unresolved. The germline V gene encodes CDR1 SGHTA and CDR2 FQGNSA. This CDR3 is built from 14 residues. Trimming pared 2 bases from V and 2 bases from J, leaving 7 bases between. CDR3 residues: CASSLKRTYNEQFF. CDR3 sequence (DNA): TGTGCCAGCAGCTTAAAGAGGACCTACAATGAGCAGTTCTTC. Drawing the rest from reference TRBV7-2 and TRBJ2-1, the complete variable domain is GAGVSQSPSNKVTEKGKDVELRCDPISGHTALYWYRQSLGQGLEFLIYFQGNSAPDKSGLPSDRFSAERTGGSVSTLTIQRTQQEDSAVYLCASSLKRTYNEQFFGPGTRLTVL.

V is TRBV12-3 or TRBV12-4 and J is TRBJ1-1; D perhaps matches TRBD1 (5 bases). This CDR3 is 13 amino acids long. CDR3 bases: TGTGCTACCGCGGGACCTATCCAGACTGAAGCTTTCTTT. It specifies CATAGPIQTEAFF.